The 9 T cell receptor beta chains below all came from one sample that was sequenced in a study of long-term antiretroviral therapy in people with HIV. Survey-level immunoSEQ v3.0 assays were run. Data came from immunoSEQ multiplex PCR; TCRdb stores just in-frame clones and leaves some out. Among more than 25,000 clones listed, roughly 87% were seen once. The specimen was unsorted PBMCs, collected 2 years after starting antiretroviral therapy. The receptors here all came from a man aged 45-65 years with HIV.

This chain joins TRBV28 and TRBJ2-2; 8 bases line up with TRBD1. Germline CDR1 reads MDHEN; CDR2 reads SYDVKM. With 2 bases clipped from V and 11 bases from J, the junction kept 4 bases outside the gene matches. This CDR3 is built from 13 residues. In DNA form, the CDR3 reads TGTGCCAGCAGTTTAGCAGGGGGCGTTGAGCTGTTTTTT. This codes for CASSLAGGVELFF.

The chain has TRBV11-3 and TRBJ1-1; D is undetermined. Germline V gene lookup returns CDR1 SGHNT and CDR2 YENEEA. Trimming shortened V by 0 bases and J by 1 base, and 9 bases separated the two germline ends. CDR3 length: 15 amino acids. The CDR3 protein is CASSLDTAANTEAFF. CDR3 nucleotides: TGTGCCAGCAGCTTAGATACCGCGGCGAACACTGAAGCTTTCTTT.

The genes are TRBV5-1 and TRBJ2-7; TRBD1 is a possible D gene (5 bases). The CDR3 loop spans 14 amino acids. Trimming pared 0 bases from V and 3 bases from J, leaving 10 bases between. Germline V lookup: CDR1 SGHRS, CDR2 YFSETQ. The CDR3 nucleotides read TGCGCCAGCAGCTTGGCTGGGGCGGACTACGAGCAGTACTTC. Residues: CASSLAGADYEQYF.

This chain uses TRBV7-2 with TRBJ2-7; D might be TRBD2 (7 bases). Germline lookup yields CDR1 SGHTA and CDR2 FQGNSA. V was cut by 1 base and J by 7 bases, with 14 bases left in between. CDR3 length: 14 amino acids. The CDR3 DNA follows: TGTGCCAGCAGCTTAGATGGGGGGGCGGGGGAGCAGTACTTC. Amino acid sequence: CASSLDGGAGEQYF.

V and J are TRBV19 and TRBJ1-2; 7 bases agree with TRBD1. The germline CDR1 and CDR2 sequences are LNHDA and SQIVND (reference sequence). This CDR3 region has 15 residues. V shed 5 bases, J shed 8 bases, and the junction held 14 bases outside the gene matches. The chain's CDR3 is CASSPSRGDSRGYTF. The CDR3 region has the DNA TGTGCCAGTAGTCCGTCAAGGGGGGACAGCAGGGGCTACACCTTC.

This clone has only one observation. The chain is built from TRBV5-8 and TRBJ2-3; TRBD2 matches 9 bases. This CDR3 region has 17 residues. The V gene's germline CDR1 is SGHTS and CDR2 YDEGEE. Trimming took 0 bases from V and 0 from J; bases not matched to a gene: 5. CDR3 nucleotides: TGTGCCAGCAGCTTGGGCGGGAGGGACGTTAGCACAGATACGCAGTATTTT. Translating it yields CASSLGGRDVSTDTQYF.

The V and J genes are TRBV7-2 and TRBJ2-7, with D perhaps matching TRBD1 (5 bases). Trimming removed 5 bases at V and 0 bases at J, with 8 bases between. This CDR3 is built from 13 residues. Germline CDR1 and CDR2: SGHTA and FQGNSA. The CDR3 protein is CASSVRDSYEQYF. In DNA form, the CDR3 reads TGTGCCAGCAGCGTCAGGGACTCCTACGAGCAGTACTTC.

The CDR3 reads CASRSPRVAGGYNEQFF. The CDR3 DNA follows: TGTGCCAGCAGGTCTCCTAGGGTAGCGGGAGGTTACAATGAGCAGTTCTTC. The chain links TRBV27 to TRBJ2-1; 10 bases agree with TRBD2. Germline V gene sequence: CDR1 MNHEY, CDR2 SMNVEV (reference sequence). The ends lost 6 bases at V and 4 bases at J; junction bases unmatched: 12. This CDR3 is built from 17 residues.

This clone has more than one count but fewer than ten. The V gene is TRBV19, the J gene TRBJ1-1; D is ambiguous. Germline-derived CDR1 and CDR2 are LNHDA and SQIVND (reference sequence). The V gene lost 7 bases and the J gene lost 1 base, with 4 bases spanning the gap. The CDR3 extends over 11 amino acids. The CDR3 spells CASKENTEAFF. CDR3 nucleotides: TGTGCCAGTAAGGAGAACACTGAAGCTTTCTTT. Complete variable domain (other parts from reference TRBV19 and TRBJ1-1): DGGITQSPKYLFRKEGQNVTLSCEQNLNHDAMYWYRQDPGQGLRLIYYSQIVNDFQKGDIAEGYSVSREKKESFPLTVTSAQKNPTAFYLCASKENTEAFFGQGTRLTVV.